Listed here is a single TCR beta chain. This record belongs to a study of blood T cell repertoires in COVID-19. For the study at large: There were acute and convalescent COVID-19 samples, and they came from the United States, Italy and Spain. T cells, B-cell-depleted T cells, or PBMCs provided the cDNA or gDNA that served as material.

As handled by the study authors: Amplification of reference gene primers was used by the study to estimate nucleated cell counts. TCRdb's copy holds only in-frame clones and misses some; the assay was immunoSEQ multiplex PCR. V, J and clone size are taken as reported in that table, and D and trimming were inferred from the DNA itself. The data show 200,000 to 250,000 clones, about 90% seen once. V lost 1 base to trimming and J lost 7 bases, with 20 bases between them. CDR1 and CDR2 (germline): PRHDT, FYEKMQ (reference sequence). The length of the CDR3 is 16 residues. The chain recombines TRBV13 with TRBJ2-7, with TRBD2 as a possible D gene (6 bases). This receptor was identified in a woman aged 18-29 years who had recovered from COVID-19. The material sequenced was peripheral blood. The CDR3 sequence: CASSLAGDSRAEEQYF. CDR3 coding DNA: TGTGCCAGCAGCTTAGCCGGGGACTCCCGGGCGGAGGAGCAGTACTTC.